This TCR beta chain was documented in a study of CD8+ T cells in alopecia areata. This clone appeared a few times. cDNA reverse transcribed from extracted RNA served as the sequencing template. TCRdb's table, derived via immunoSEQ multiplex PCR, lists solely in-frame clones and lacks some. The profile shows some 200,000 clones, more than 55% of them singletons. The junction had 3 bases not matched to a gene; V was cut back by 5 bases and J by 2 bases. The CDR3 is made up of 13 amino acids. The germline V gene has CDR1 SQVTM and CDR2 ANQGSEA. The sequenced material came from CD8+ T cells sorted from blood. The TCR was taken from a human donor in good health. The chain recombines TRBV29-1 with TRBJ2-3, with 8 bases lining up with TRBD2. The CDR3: CSVSSGATDTQYF. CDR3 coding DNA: TGCAGCGTTAGTAGCGGGGCCACAGATACGCAGTATTTT.